This TCR beta chain was sequenced in a study of blood T cell repertoires in COVID-19. Whole-study context: Both acute and convalescent COVID-19 samples were obtained from the United States, Italy and Spain. PBMCs, B-cell-depleted T cells, or T cells provided the cDNA or gDNA that made up the material.

The CDR3 is made up of 14 amino acids. Trimming removed 4 bases from V and 3 bases from J, with 10 bases in between. Looked up from germline, CDR1 is SGHTA and CDR2 is FQGNSA. In the authors' workflow: Amplifying reference gene primers gave estimates of nucleated cell counts. The assay was immunoSEQ multiplex PCR, and TCRdb's table has in-frame clones only and misses some. D and trimming come from the DNA, and the V and J calls and clone size come from that table. Among 70,000 to 95,000 clones listed, roughly 92% were seen once. The chain links TRBV7-2 to TRBJ2-1; the D gene is possibly TRBD2 (6 bases). This TCR came from a woman aged 55-70 years with active COVID-19. The sequencing input was peripheral blood. This CDR3 reads CASSSGLFYNEQFF. The CDR3 bases are TGTGCCAGCAGCTCGGGACTCTTCTACAATGAGCAGTTCTTC. Based on the CDR3 plus reference TRBV7-2 and TRBJ2-1, the full variable domain is GAGVSQSPSNKVTEKGKDVELRCDPISGHTALYWYRQSLGQGLEFLIYFQGNSAPDKSGLPSDRFSAERTGGSVSTLTIQRTQQEDSAVYLCASSSGLFYNEQFFGPGTRLTVL.